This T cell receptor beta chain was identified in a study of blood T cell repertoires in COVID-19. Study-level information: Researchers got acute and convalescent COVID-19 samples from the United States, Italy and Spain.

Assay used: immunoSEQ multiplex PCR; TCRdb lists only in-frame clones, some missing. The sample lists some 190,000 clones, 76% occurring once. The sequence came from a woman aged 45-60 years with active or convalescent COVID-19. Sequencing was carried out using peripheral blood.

Here the CDR3 DNA reads TGCGCCAGCAGCCGAACACAGGGGTCGGAGACCCAGTACTTC. As protein: CASSRTQGSETQYF. The chain links TRBV4-3 to TRBJ2-5, with TRBD1 matching over 7 bases. The J segment lost 5 bases and the V segment lost 4 bases, leaving 7 bases of the junction unmatched. The CDR3 covers 14 residues. Germline V gene sequence: CDR1 LGHNA, CDR2 YSLEER.